The clone carrying this TCR delta chain is labeled medium-sized (0.01 to 0.1%). The data originate from a study of gamma-delta T cells after stem cell transplantation. Germline V gives CDR1 TSWWSYY, CDR2 QGS. The CDR3 has 18 amino acids. V lost 7 bases, J lost 6 bases, and 30 bases lay in between. TCRdb fed the RT-PCR reads to CATT. This sample has over 500 delta-chain clones, with roughly 16% found just once. The chain is built from TRDV1 and TRDJ1; D is possibly TRDD2 (6 bases). The TCR originated in a human donor. It is not recorded whose cells these are; they may come from a transplant donor. The specimen sequenced was gamma-delta T cells. The CDR3 loop reads CALAGTGLPPSTFNKLIF. The CDR3 coding sequence is TGTGCTCTTGCTGGGACTGGCCTTCCCCCCTCGACCTTCAATAAACTCATCTTT.